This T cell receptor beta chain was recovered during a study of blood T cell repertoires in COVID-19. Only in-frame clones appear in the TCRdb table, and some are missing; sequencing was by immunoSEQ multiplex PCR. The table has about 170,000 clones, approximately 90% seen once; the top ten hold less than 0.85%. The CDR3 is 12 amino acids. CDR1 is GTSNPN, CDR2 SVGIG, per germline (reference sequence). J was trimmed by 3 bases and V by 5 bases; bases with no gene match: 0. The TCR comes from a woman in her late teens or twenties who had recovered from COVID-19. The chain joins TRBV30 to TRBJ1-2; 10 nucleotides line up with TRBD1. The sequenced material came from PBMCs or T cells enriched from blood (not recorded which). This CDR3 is CAWGQGDYGYTF. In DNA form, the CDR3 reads TGTGCCTGGGGACAGGGGGACTATGGCTACACCTTC.